This T cell receptor beta chain appears in the sequencing data of a study of shared clonotypes between healthy human individuals. General study results and limits: Only blood was sampled; tissue repertoires likely differ.

With respect to this clone: Its cognate antigen is unknown.

Each sorted subset replicate got 200 ng genomic DNA, approximately 27,000 genomes. In the original analysis: In the immunoSEQ data, sequences were junction-only and lacked quality scores, so filtering differed. Sequenced by immunoSEQ multiplex PCR; TCRdb stores in-frame clones only, minus some. For V, J and clone size, that table is used; D and trimming come from the DNA. Of around 2.5 million clones in the sample, approximately 93% were seen once. Per the germline V gene, CDR1 is SGHNT and CDR2 is YYREEE (reference sequence). V was pared by 0 bases and J by 4 bases, with 7 bases of the junction left unmatched. This CDR3 is 17 amino acids long.

This sequence joins TRBV5-4 and TRBJ2-1, with 10 bases fitting TRBD2. Sequencing was performed on naive CD4+ T cells from PBMCs. Indicated subset: CD45RA+ positively selected. This TCR was sampled from a man between 18 and 35 years old in good health. Some clones in this sample may be carry-over from other donors' samples. CDR3 DNA: TGTGCCAGCAGCTTGGCGGCTAGCGGGAGCGGGTACAATGAGCAGTTCTTC. Translating it yields CASSLAASGSGYNEQFF.